One sample yielded the 7 T cell receptor beta chains listed below, sequenced in a study of regulatory T cells in long-lasting Graves disease (dated by TCRdb to the early 2020s). The library was prepared using multiplex PCR. The instrument was an Illumina HiSeq 4000. iRepertoire HTBI primers and Arm-PCR amplification of CDR3 regions were used to construct TCR beta libraries. The public reads were reprocessed in TCRdb via fastp at Q25 and MiXCR, keeping in-frame beta chains. Rows are unified per CDR3 protein, each entry keeping the most common DNA and genes. The sample contains around 420,000 distinct CDR3 sequences, around 16% of them found a single time. Roughly 8% of the sample belongs to the ten largest clones. The sample's time point label is to be understood as: newly diagnosed GD, antithyroid drugs for less than 3 months. For both TCR sequencing and RNA sequencing, RNA was extracted from PBMCs using TRIzol.

The sample was also linked to a second study, of T cells in Graves' hyperthyroidism and ophthalmopathy.

The sequenced sample was peripheral blood mononuclear cells (PBMCs), obtained at new diagnosis, from a patient treated with antithyroid drugs. All receptors come from a woman aged 40 to 50 with Graves disease. Donor details come from another sample of the same person, matched by shared clones.

As concerns this clonotype: A single base is all that separates this from a far larger clone, so a read error is likely. This rearrangement joins TRBV10-3 to TRBJ2-1; 9 nucleotides line up with TRBD2. The CDR3 consists of 18 residues. V dropped 5 bases and J dropped 10; count of bases not matched to a gene: 21. Germline loops: CDR1 ENHRY, CDR2 SYGVKD. CDR3: CAISPQGWGTSSSYEQFF. The CDR3 DNA reads as TGTGCCATCAGTCCCCAGGGCTGGGGGACTAGCAGTTCCTACGAGCAGTTCTTC.

CDR3 sequence reads: CASSPTRGLGQPQHF. CDR3 coding DNA: TGTGCCAGCAGCCCGACGAGGGGCCTGGGTCAGCCCCAGCATTTT. V gene TRBV7-8 combines with J gene TRBJ1-5; TRBD1 might be the D (5 bases). The CDR3 length is 15 residues. The germline CDR1 and CDR2 sequences are SGHVS and FQNEAQ. Between the trimmed V and J ends, which lost 5 bases and 6 bases, there was a span of 17 bases.

This clonotype has at least ten counts. J is TRBJ2-5 and V is TRBV6-5, with D possibly matching TRBD1 (6 bases). V was shortened by 2 bases and J by 5 bases, with 18 bases between the two germline ends. The germline gives CDR1 MNHEY, CDR2 SVGAGI. This CDR3 comprises 16 residues. DNA for the CDR3: TGTGCCAGCAGTTACCCCGGGACCAGGGGTCGGGAGACCCAGTACTTC. Its protein is CASSYPGTRGRETQYF.

This clonotype was recorded many times. V gene TRBV12-3 or TRBV12-4 combines with J gene TRBJ1-5; D perhaps matches TRBD1 (6 bases). The CDR3 is 14 residues long. Trimming cost V 6 bases and J 5 bases, with 14 bases left between them. The CDR3 sequence is CASRPSGADQPQHF. The CDR3 DNA reads TGTGCCAGCAGACCATCAGGGGCGGATCAGCCCCAGCATTTT.

This clonotype was found many times. The chain joins TRBV6-2 or TRBV6-3 to TRBJ2-3; 12 bases line up with TRBD1. There are 20 residues in the CDR3. Trimming took 2 bases from V and 0 from J; bases not matched to a gene: 12. The germline V gene encodes CDR1 MNHEY and CDR2 SVGEGT. CDR3 DNA: TGTGCCAGCAGTTACACCGTCCCGGGACAGGGGGCATCGAGCACAGATACGCAGTATTTT. Translated: CASSYTVPGQGASSTDTQYF.

This clonotype was seen many times. The chain combines TRBV7-9 with TRBJ1-1; no clear D gene. Germline V CDR1 and CDR2: SEHNR, FQNEAQ (reference sequence). This CDR3 has 13 residues. V was trimmed by 1 base and J by 5 bases, leaving 8 bases between them. The CDR3 DNA reads as TGTGCCAGCAGCTTAGTTATCGAGACTGAAGCTTTCTTT. Translating it yields CASSLVIETEAFF. Complete variable domain (other parts from reference TRBV7-9 and TRBJ1-1): DTGVSQNPRHKITKRGQNVTFRCDPISEHNRLYWYRQTLGQGPEFLTYFQNEAQLEKSRLLSDRFSAERPKGSFSTLEIQRTEQGDSAMYLCASSLVIETEAFFGQGTRLTVV.

The chain employs TRBV7-8 and TRBJ2-1; the match to TRBD2 covers 12 bases. The CDR3 contains 18 residues. Germline CDR1 is SGHVS and CDR2 is FQNEAQ. V trimming: 6 bases; J trimming: 4 bases; junction bases outside the gene matches: 13. The CDR3 DNA reads as TGTGCCAGCAGTCAGGCCTCTAGCGGGAGGGGAATTTACAATGAGCAGTTCTTC. Translation gives CASSQASSGRGIYNEQFF.